Listed here are 26 T cell receptor beta chains from one sample, sequenced in a study of blood T cell repertoires in COVID-19. Generated by immunoSEQ multiplex PCR, the TCRdb table keeps only in-frame clones and is missing some. The sample includes 300,000 to 450,000 clones, about 90% of them seen just once. Sequencing was carried out using peripheral blood. The receptors come from a woman aged 25 to 45 with COVID-19, enrolled during active disease.

The CDR3 sequence is CASSSGTSVYEQYF. In DNA, the CDR3 is TGTGCCAGCAGCTCCGGGACTAGCGTCTACGAGCAGTACTTC. The genes are TRBV6-5 and TRBJ2-7, with 10 bases identical to TRBD2. CDR3 length: 14 residues. The J segment lost 3 bases and the V segment lost 6 bases, leaving 5 bases of the junction unmatched. Per germline, CDR1 MNHEY and CDR2 SVGAGI.

The rearrangement joins TRBV7-8 to TRBJ1-1, with TRBD1 as a possible D gene (5 bases). Germline V gene lookup returns CDR1 SGHVS and CDR2 FQNEAQ. Trimming cost V 2 bases and J 2 bases, with 15 bases left between them. CDR3 size: 16 residues. CDR3 amino acids: CASSLLPTGINTEAFF. The CDR3 nucleotides read TGTGCCAGCAGCTTACTTCCCACAGGAATAAACACTGAAGCTTTCTTT.

This clone showed up just a few times. This chain connects TRBV6-6 to TRBJ1-1; TRBD1 aligns across 8 bases. Germline V CDR1 and CDR2: MNHNY, SVGAGI (reference sequence). The CDR3 totals 15 residues. The ends lost 5 bases at V and 4 bases at J; junction bases unmatched: 9. CDR3: CASSSYVGQGTEAFF. The CDR3 nucleotides read TGTGCCAGCAGTAGTTACGTCGGACAGGGCACTGAAGCTTTCTTT.

This chain connects TRBV7-9 to TRBJ2-5, with 9 bases aligning to TRBD2. V lost 1 base to trimming and J lost 5 bases; unmatched junction nucleotides: 8. The CDR3 length is 16 residues. CDR1 is SEHNR and CDR2 is FQNEAQ in the germline V gene (reference sequence). CDR3 loop: CASSLVRTSVEETQYF. The CDR3 bases are TGTGCCAGCAGCTTAGTGCGGACTAGCGTAGAGGAGACCCAGTACTTC.

The chain employs TRBV7-3 and TRBJ1-1; 8 bases are a match to TRBD1. The CDR3 loop spans 14 amino acids. V lost 3 bases, J lost 11 bases, and 11 bases stayed unmatched. Germline CDR1 SGHTA, CDR2 FQGTGA. The CDR3 DNA reads TGTGCCAGCAGCTTCAGGGGGCTGTGGCGTTTGGCTTTCTTT. Amino acid sequence: CASSFRGLWRLAFF.

The gene calls are TRBV4-1 and TRBJ2-5, with 7 nucleotides matching TRBD1. J gave up 2 bases and V 3 bases, and 6 bases lay outside the gene matches. Germline-derived CDR1 and CDR2 are MGHRA and YSYEKL. The CDR3 extends over 15 amino acids. The CDR3 bases are TGCGCCAGCAGCCAGGGGGACAGATCTCAAGAGACCCAGTACTTC. Its translation: CASSQGDRSQETQYF.

The J gene is TRBJ2-1, the V gene TRBV4-1, with 10 bases aligning to TRBD1. CDR1 MGHRA and CDR2 YSYEKL come from the germline V gene. The CDR3 has 16 residues. Germline trimming cut 1 base from V and 7 bases from J; bases unmatched to any gene: 7. In nucleotides, the CDR3 is TGCGCCAGCAGCCAAGGCTGGGGACAGGGGAGGAATGAGCAGTTCTTC. This sequence encodes CASSQGWGQGRNEQFF.

V and J are TRBV13 and TRBJ2-1; 11 positions agree with TRBD2. The V and J ends lost 1 base and 6 bases, in that order; junction bases with no gene match: 11. There are 18 residues in the CDR3. The germline gives CDR1 PRHDT, CDR2 FYEKMQ (reference sequence). The CDR3 protein is CASSLVSLAGGISNEQFF. The CDR3 DNA reads as TGTGCCAGCAGCTTAGTATCTCTAGCGGGAGGCATTTCCAATGAGCAGTTCTTC.

V usage is TRBV30 and J usage is TRBJ1-1; TRBD1 matches 7 bases. This CDR3 has 14 residues. V shed 2 bases, J shed 3 bases, and the junction held 6 bases outside the gene matches. Germline values: CDR1 GTSNPN, CDR2 SVGIG (reference sequence). The CDR3 coding sequence is TGTGCCTGGAGTCCCAGGGGGGCCGACACTGAAGCTTTCTTT. Residues: CAWSPRGADTEAFF. Full variable domain (missing parts from reference TRBV30 and TRBJ1-1): SQTIHQWPATLVQPVGSPLSLECTVEGTSNPNLYWYRQAAGRGLQLLFYSVGIGQISSEVPQNLSASRPQDRQFILSSKKLLLSDSGFYLCAWSPRGADTEAFFGQGTRLTVV.

The rearrangement uses TRBV7-3 and TRBJ1-1, with 7 positions matching TRBD1. J was trimmed by 4 bases and V by 2 bases; bases with no gene match: 7. Germline V gives CDR1 SGHTA, CDR2 FQGTGA. The CDR3 runs to 15 residues. The CDR3 sequence is CASSLALGDSTEAFF. The DNA of the CDR3 is TGTGCCAGCAGCTTAGCCTTGGGGGACAGCACTGAAGCTTTCTTT.

The chain carries TRBV7-9 and TRBJ2-7; TRBD1 aligns across 8 bases. This CDR3 contains 14 residues. V lost 5 bases to trimming and J lost 5 bases; unmatched junction nucleotides: 8. Germline CDR1 is SEHNR and CDR2 is FQNEAQ (reference sequence). The CDR3 spells CASSPGTGENEQYF. CDR3 DNA sequence: TGTGCCAGCAGCCCCGGGACAGGTGAAAACGAGCAGTACTTC.

This rearrangement joins TRBV4-2 to TRBJ2-7; 10 bases fit TRBD2. The CDR3 spans 14 residues. Germline loops: CDR1 LGHNA, CDR2 YNFKEQ. After removal of 0 bases from V and 7 bases from J, the junction contained 3 bases not matched to a gene. CDR3: CASSQDLAGVEQYF. The CDR3 nucleotides are TGTGCCAGCAGCCAAGACCTAGCGGGAGTTGAGCAGTACTTC.

The chain combines TRBV12-3 or TRBV12-4 with TRBJ1-5; 7 nucleotides match TRBD1. The V segment lost 6 bases and the J segment 5 bases; nucleotides outside the gene matches: 4. The CDR3 runs 13 residues. This chain's CDR3 is CASSRTGDQPQHF. For the CDR3, the DNA is TGTGCCAGCAGCCGCACAGGGGATCAGCCCCAGCATTTT.

This sequence joins TRBV10-3 and TRBJ1-1, with 9 positions matching TRBD1. The germline CDR1 and CDR2 sequences are ENHRY and SYGVKD. The CDR3 covers 15 residues. Trimming removed 3 bases from V and 5 bases from J; junction bases left unmatched: 7. CDR3 sequence (DNA): TGTGCCATCAGTGACACTGGACAGGGGTGGACTGAAGCTTTCTTT. Translated: CAISDTGQGWTEAFF.

This sequence joins TRBV28 and TRBJ2-1; TRBD2 matches 12 bases. There are 17 residues in the CDR3. The germline gives CDR1 MDHEN, CDR2 SYDVKM. With V trimmed by 5 bases and J by 7 bases, 12 bases remained unmatched. Here the CDR3 reads CASSRPLLAGGRNEQFF. Written as DNA, the CDR3 is TGTGCCAGCAGTCGTCCATTACTAGCGGGAGGAAGAAATGAGCAGTTCTTC.

The V call is TRBV18, the J call TRBJ1-1; perhaps TRBD1 as D (5 bases). CDR3 size: 14 residues. V gave up 2 bases and J gave up 1 base, with 8 bases separating them. The germline CDR1 and CDR2 sequences are KGHSH and LQKENI. CDR3 sequence: CASSPTGGNTEAFF. In DNA form, the CDR3 reads TGTGCCAGCTCACCAACGGGGGGGAACACTGAAGCTTTCTTT.

This chain joins TRBV19 and TRBJ1-1; the D gene is possibly TRBD1 (5 bases). With 5 bases removed from V and 5 bases from J, the gap between germline ends came to 12 bases. The CDR3 totals 13 residues. Germline V lookup: CDR1 LNHDA, CDR2 SQIVND (reference sequence). The CDR3 DNA follows: TGTGCCAGTAGTTCTCCGGGGGAGACTGAAGCTTTCTTT. This sequence encodes CASSSPGETEAFF.

This chain uses TRBV28 with TRBJ1-4, with D hard to call. The CDR3 has 14 residues. Germline loops: CDR1 MDHEN, CDR2 SYDVKM. Trimming shortened V by 5 bases and J by 2 bases, and 9 bases separated the two germline ends. Written as DNA, the CDR3 is TGTGCCAGCAGTCCCGGGAGTACTAATGAAAAACTGTTTTTT. Protein sequence: CASSPGSTNEKLFF.

This rearrangement joins TRBV7-3 to TRBJ2-3; 8 nucleotides agree with TRBD2. With 2 bases clipped from V and 5 bases from J, the junction kept 3 bases outside the gene matches. Germline CDR1 reads SGHTA; CDR2 reads FQGTGA. The CDR3 runs 14 residues. CDR3 loop: CASSLGLAGDTQYF. The CDR3 DNA is TGTGCCAGCAGCTTAGGGCTAGCGGGAGATACGCAGTATTTT. Together with reference TRBV7-3 and TRBJ2-3, the CDR3 gives the full variable domain: GAGVSQTPSNKVTEKGKYVELRCDPISGHTALYWYRQSLGQGPEFLIYFQGTGAADDSGLPNDRFFAVRPEGSVSTLKIQRTERGDSAVYLCASSLGLAGDTQYFGPGTRLTVL.

This clone was recorded once. This chain connects TRBV2 to TRBJ2-6; D gene uncertain. The CDR3 is made up of 16 amino acids. The germline CDR1 and CDR2 sequences are SNHLY and FYNNEI. The V and J ends lost 4 bases and 3 bases respectively, with 13 bases between them. The CDR3 DNA is TGTGCCAGCAGTGGGATTCTAGTTGGTGGGGCCAACGTCCTGACTTTC. Protein: CASSGILVGGANVLTF. The variable domain in full, with the rest retrieved from reference TRBV2 and TRBJ2-6, is EPEVTQTPSHQVTQMGQEVILRCVPISNHLYFYWYRQILGQKVEFLVSFYNNEISEKSEIFDDQFSVERPDGSNFTLKIRSTKLEDSAMYFCASSGILVGGANVLTFGAGSRLTVL.

The chain couples TRBV24-1 to TRBJ2-5, with 9 bases identical to TRBD2. The CDR3 is 18 residues long. Germline V gene data show CDR1 as KGHDR and CDR2 as SFDVKD. Germline trimming cut 4 bases from V and 1 base from J; bases unmatched to any gene: 12. The CDR3: CATSDPTNPAGGQETQYF. The CDR3 DNA reads as TGTGCCACCAGTGACCCCACTAACCCAGCGGGAGGCCAAGAGACCCAGTACTTC.

The V and J genes are TRBV27 and TRBJ1-6, with D maybe TRBD1 (6 bases). V was shortened by 7 bases and J by 7 bases, with 17 bases between the two germline ends. This CDR3 spans 15 amino acids. Germline CDR1 MNHEY, CDR2 SMNVEV (reference sequence). Here the CDR3 DNA reads TGTGCCAGCAACCCCCAGCAGGGGCTCAATTCACCCCTCCACTTT. It codes for CASNPQQGLNSPLHF.

This clone was recorded once. The chain recombines TRBV11-2 with TRBJ2-7; 10 positions match TRBD2. Germline V gives CDR1 SGHAT, CDR2 FQNNGV. CDR3 size: 17 residues. V gave up 2 bases and J gave up 1 base; unmatched junction bases: 8. Here the CDR3 reads CASSLTTSGILSYEQYF. The CDR3 DNA reads TGTGCCAGCAGCTTAACTACTAGCGGGATTCTGTCCTACGAGCAGTACTTC.

The CDR3 nucleotides read TGTGCCTGGGCATGGGGGCGAGGTTACAATGAGCAGTTCTTC. Translating gives CAWAWGRGYNEQFF. The chain carries TRBV30 and TRBJ2-1; possible D gene TRBD1, 6 bases. The CDR3 contains 14 residues. V was trimmed by 5 bases and J by 4 bases, leaving 15 bases between them. In germline, CDR1 is GTSNPN, CDR2 SVGIG (reference sequence).

In the case of this clone: In the same sample, other DNA sequences code for this CDR3. V and J are TRBV28 and TRBJ1-5; maybe TRBD1 (6 bases). The CDR3 runs 14 residues. Per the germline V gene, CDR1 is MDHEN and CDR2 is SYDVKM. V was shortened by 6 bases and J by 0 bases, with 9 bases between the two germline ends. The CDR3 DNA follows: TGTGCCAGCAGCCGGGACAATAGCAATCAGCCCCAGCATTTT. Translation: CASSRDNSNQPQHF.

V gene TRBV5-4 combines with J gene TRBJ2-7; 8 bases align to TRBD2. V was pared by 3 bases and J by 2 bases, with 10 bases of the junction left unmatched. Per the germline V gene, CDR1 is SGHNT and CDR2 is YYREEE (reference sequence). The CDR3 sequence is 16 residues long. The CDR3 loop reads CASSSEGAGAAYEQYF. The CDR3 bases are TGTGCCAGCAGCTCCGAGGGAGCGGGAGCAGCCTACGAGCAGTACTTC.